This T cell receptor beta chain was captured in a study of OX40 agonist ivuxolimab in advanced cancers. Study information: People who had prior anti-PD-1, anti-PD-L1 or anti-CTLA-4 therapy could take part, and under 50% had some.

Some clones are missing from TCRdb's copy, which holds only in-frame ones; the method was immunoSEQ multiplex PCR. Of fewer than 90,000 clones listed, 85% to 95% were seen once; the top ten hold around 6%. Germline V gives CDR1 SGHVS, CDR2 FQNEAQ. The germline V and J ends were trimmed by 7 bases and 10 bases, with 11 bases remaining between them. CDR3 length: 11 residues. Findings of the study overall: Averaged across samples, CD8+ T cells carried more expanded clones than CD4+ did. Several nonresponders also turned out to have low normalized T-cell clonal expansion.

Autoimmune disease history or systemic immunosuppression meant exclusion. Worth noting for this clone: The antigen is unknown.

Sequenced material: CD4+ or CD8+ T cells sorted from blood, taken in a trial of the OX40 agonist ivuxolimab. The TCR comes from an adult with an advanced solid tumor such as melanoma, head and neck, liver or kidney cancer. This sequence joins TRBV7-8 and TRBJ2-1; D gene uncertain. For the CDR3, the DNA is TGTGCCAGCACTCGCCTGGGGGAGCAGTTCTTC. Its protein product is CASTRLGEQFF.